A selection of T cell receptor beta chains follows, all from one sample in a study of identical twins. TCRdb analysed the 5' RACE reads with MiXCR anew, one entry per CDR3 protein. The table includes around 680,000 distinct CDR3 sequences, 8.5% to 9.5% detected once. Separately, the same data were catalogued under a study of yellow fever vaccine responses in identical twins.

Sequencing was performed on PBMCs. Receptors were obtained from a woman aged 18-29 years in good health. Each CDR3 is given with its conserved first and last residue. A D gene is named only where the DNA matches it firmly. Clone size is shown for a subset of rows, as once, few, many or a class of expanded clone.

v_gene: TRBV5-1
j_gene: TRBJ2-7
d_gene: TRBD2
abundance: few
len: 16
CDR3aa: CASSLVGLAGVDEQYF
CDR3nt: TGCGCCAGCAGCTTGGTAGGACTAGCGGGGGTTGACGAGCAGTACTTC

v_gene: TRBV10-3
j_gene: TRBJ2-2
d_gene: -
abundance: many
len: 11
CDR3aa: CAIRDTGELFF
CDR3nt: TGTGCCATCAGGGACACCGGGGAGCTGTTTTTT

v_gene: TRBV2
j_gene: TRBJ2-2
d_gene: TRBD2
abundance: few
len: 14
CDR3aa: CASTPSGETGELFF
CDR3nt: TGTGCCAGCACCCCTAGCGGGGAAACCGGGGAGCTGTTTTTT

v_gene: TRBV2
j_gene: TRBJ2-1
d_gene: -
abundance: few
len: 13
CDR3aa: CASSDPEDDEQFF
CDR3nt: TGTGCCAGCAGTGACCCCGAGGACGATGAGCAGTTCTTC

v_gene: TRBV20-1
j_gene: TRBJ2-7
d_gene: TRBD2
abundance: few
len: 14
CDR3aa: CSASGTRETYEQYF
CDR3nt: TGCAGTGCTTCCGGGACTAGAGAGACCTACGAGCAGTACTTC

v_gene: TRBV2
j_gene: TRBJ2-1
d_gene: -
abundance: -
len: 15
CDR3aa: CASSEPGTRYNEQFF
CDR3nt: TGTGCCAGCAGTGAACCCGGGACCAGGTACAATGAGCAGTTCTTC

v_gene: TRBV7-8
j_gene: TRBJ2-2
d_gene: TRBD1
abundance: -
len: 16
CDR3aa: CASSIFGTDFRGELFF
CDR3nt: TGTGCCAGCAGCATTTTCGGGACAGACTTTCGCGGGGAGCTGTTTTTT

v_gene: TRBV6-1
j_gene: TRBJ2-7
d_gene: -
abundance: -
len: 14
CDR3aa: CASSEHDGGYEQYF
CDR3nt: TGTGCCAGCAGTGAACACGACGGTGGCTACGAGCAGTACTTC

v_gene: TRBV9
j_gene: TRBJ2-4
d_gene: -
abundance: -
len: 13
CDR3aa: CASSVEVGTIQYF
CDR3nt: TGTGCCAGCAGCGTAGAGGTGGGGACCATTCAGTACTTC

v_gene: TRBV27
j_gene: TRBJ1-1
d_gene: -
abundance: -
len: 13
CDR3aa: CASSLTDGSEAFF
CDR3nt: TGTGCCAGCAGTTTGACGGACGGTTCTGAAGCTTTCTTT

v_gene: TRBV19
j_gene: TRBJ2-7
d_gene: -
abundance: -
len: 14
CDR3aa: CAIRGRGISYEQYF
CDR3nt: TGTGCCATCAGGGGACGGGGGATCTCCTACGAGCAGTACTTC

v_gene: TRBV10-1
j_gene: TRBJ2-2
d_gene: -
abundance: -
len: 15
CDR3aa: CASSGQGSNTGELFF
CDR3nt: TGCGCCAGCAGTGGCCAGGGTTCGAACACCGGGGAGCTGTTTTTT

v_gene: TRBV24-1
j_gene: TRBJ2-5
d_gene: -
abundance: many
len: 15
CDR3aa: CATSDPRGKGETQYF
CDR3nt: TGTGCCACCAGTGACCCCCGGGGGAAAGGGGAGACCCAGTACTTC

v_gene: TRBV20-1
j_gene: TRBJ2-5
d_gene: TRBD1
abundance: few
len: 15
CDR3aa: CSARDPGTVGETQYF
CDR3nt: TGCAGTGCTAGAGACCCAGGGACAGTGGGAGAGACCCAGTACTTC

v_gene: TRBV20-1
j_gene: TRBJ1-1
d_gene: -
abundance: few
len: 13
CDR3aa: CSASFGEGREAFF
CDR3nt: TGCAGTGCTAGTTTCGGGGAGGGACGAGAAGCTTTCTTT

v_gene: TRBV12-3/TRBV12-4
j_gene: TRBJ1-1
d_gene: -
abundance: many
len: 12
CDR3aa: CASSLGTAEAFF
CDR3nt: TGTGCCAGCAGTTTAGGGACCGCTGAAGCTTTCTTT

v_gene: TRBV20-1
j_gene: TRBJ2-6
d_gene: -
abundance: -
len: 14
CDR3aa: CSAFISSGANVLTF
CDR3nt: TGCAGTGCTTTCATAAGCTCTGGGGCCAACGTCCTGACTTTC

v_gene: TRBV7-2
j_gene: TRBJ1-1
d_gene: -
abundance: few
len: 11
CDR3aa: CASSITGRAFF
CDR3nt: TGTGCCAGCAGCATCACAGGGAGGGCTTTCTTT

v_gene: TRBV5-6
j_gene: TRBJ2-7
d_gene: -
abundance: -
len: 14
CDR3aa: CAISPRPEVTEQYF
CDR3nt: TGTGCCATCAGCCCGAGGCCCGAGGTAACCGAGCAGTACTTC

v_gene: TRBV9
j_gene: TRBJ2-6
d_gene: -
abundance: -
len: 15
CDR3aa: CASSSGVPGANVLTF
CDR3nt: TGTGCCAGCAGCTCAGGGGTCCCTGGGGCCAACGTCCTGACTTTC

v_gene: TRBV12-3/TRBV12-4
j_gene: TRBJ2-2
d_gene: TRBD1
abundance: many
len: 13
CDR3aa: CASSYRGEGELFF
CDR3nt: TGTGCCAGCAGTTACAGGGGCGAGGGGGAGCTGTTTTTT

v_gene: TRBV4-1
j_gene: TRBJ2-4
d_gene: -
abundance: many
len: 19
CDR3aa: CASSPTWGEGDLAKNIQYF
CDR3nt: TGCGCCAGCAGCCCAACGTGGGGAGAAGGGGACCTAGCCAAAAACATTCAGTACTTC

v_gene: TRBV3-1
j_gene: TRBJ1-1
d_gene: -
abundance: few
len: 15
CDR3aa: CASSQGDLGDTEAFF
CDR3nt: TGTGCCAGCAGCCAAGGGGACCTCGGGGACACTGAAGCTTTCTTT

v_gene: TRBV7-2
j_gene: TRBJ1-2
d_gene: -
abundance: few
len: 15
CDR3aa: CASSLASTAFYGYTF
CDR3nt: TGTGCCAGCAGCTTAGCGTCGACAGCTTTCTATGGCTACACCTTC

v_gene: TRBV12-3/TRBV12-4
j_gene: TRBJ1-2
d_gene: TRBD1
abundance: few
len: 17
CDR3aa: CASSSRTGGNTNYGYTF
CDR3nt: TGTGCCAGCAGTTCCCGGACAGGGGGTAATACTAACTATGGCTACACCTTC

v_gene: TRBV29-1
j_gene: TRBJ1-2
d_gene: -
abundance: many
len: 18
CDR3aa: CSVEGGELTATPVYGYTF
CDR3nt: TGCAGCGTTGAAGGGGGGGAATTGACAGCTACGCCGGTCTATGGCTACACCTTC

v_gene: TRBV20-1
j_gene: TRBJ1-2
d_gene: TRBD1
abundance: many
len: 12
CDR3aa: CSASTGAGGYTF
CDR3nt: TGCAGTGCCTCAACAGGGGCGGGCGGCTACACCTTC

v_gene: TRBV7-9
j_gene: TRBJ1-2
d_gene: -
abundance: -
len: 15
CDR3aa: CASSRDRQGLYGYTF
CDR3nt: TGTGCCAGCAGCAGAGACCGCCAGGGGCTGTATGGCTACACCTTC

v_gene: TRBV20-1
j_gene: TRBJ2-7
d_gene: -
abundance: few
len: 14
CDR3aa: CSARDMGEVYEQYF
CDR3nt: TGCAGTGCTAGAGATATGGGGGAGGTCTACGAGCAGTACTTC

v_gene: TRBV7-2
j_gene: TRBJ1-5
d_gene: -
abundance: -
len: 14
CDR3aa: CASSASGKNQPQHF
CDR3nt: TGTGCCAGCAGCGCCTCAGGGAAAAATCAGCCCCAGCATTTT

v_gene: TRBV20-1
j_gene: TRBJ2-1
d_gene: TRBD2
abundance: few
len: 16
CDR3aa: CSARERLAGPLREQFF
CDR3nt: TGCAGTGCTAGAGAACGTCTAGCGGGCCCACTGAGGGAGCAGTTCTTC

v_gene: TRBV6-1
j_gene: TRBJ2-2
d_gene: -
abundance: -
len: 13
CDR3aa: CASRMTEGGELFF
CDR3nt: TGTGCCAGCAGGATGACAGAGGGCGGGGAGCTGTTTTTT

v_gene: TRBV20-1
j_gene: TRBJ2-6
d_gene: -
abundance: -
len: 13
CDR3aa: CSARTSSTNVLTF
CDR3nt: TGCAGTGCTCGAACTTCAAGTACCAACGTCCTGACTTTC

v_gene: TRBV4-2
j_gene: TRBJ2-7
d_gene: -
abundance: -
len: 14
CDR3aa: CASSHLDRPYEQYF
CDR3nt: TGTGCCAGCAGCCACCTGGACAGACCCTACGAGCAGTACTTC

v_gene: TRBV29-1
j_gene: TRBJ2-7
d_gene: -
abundance: -
len: 13
CDR3aa: CSVGFGGNYEQYF
CDR3nt: TGCAGCGTTGGTTTCGGGGGAAACTACGAGCAGTACTTC

v_gene: TRBV6-5
j_gene: TRBJ2-1
d_gene: -
abundance: -
len: 14
CDR3aa: CASSYATRGNEQFF
CDR3nt: TGTGCCAGCAGTTACGCGACCAGGGGCAATGAGCAGTTCTTC

v_gene: TRBV27
j_gene: TRBJ2-7
d_gene: -
abundance: -
len: 13
CDR3aa: CASSLGLSDEQYF
CDR3nt: TGTGCCAGCAGTTTAGGCCTTTCCGACGAGCAGTACTTC

v_gene: TRBV14
j_gene: TRBJ2-1
d_gene: TRBD1
abundance: few
len: 16
CDR3aa: CASSHADRGRTNEQFF
CDR3nt: TGTGCCAGCAGCCACGCCGACAGGGGGAGAACCAATGAGCAGTTCTTC

v_gene: TRBV7-6
j_gene: TRBJ1-4
d_gene: -
abundance: -
len: 13
CDR3aa: CATRDSYNEKLFF
CDR3nt: TGTGCCACCCGAGACAGTTATAATGAAAAACTGTTTTTT

v_gene: TRBV20-1
j_gene: TRBJ1-2
d_gene: TRBD1
abundance: -
len: 16
CDR3aa: CSASEGQSGPPGGYTF
CDR3nt: TGCAGTGCTAGTGAGGGACAGAGTGGCCCCCCAGGTGGCTACACCTTC

v_gene: TRBV12-3/TRBV12-4
j_gene: TRBJ1-4
d_gene: -
abundance: many
len: 12
CDR3aa: CASSFESRQLFF
CDR3nt: TGTGCCAGCAGTTTTGAAAGCCGGCAACTGTTTTTT

v_gene: TRBV6-1
j_gene: TRBJ2-2
d_gene: -
abundance: many
len: 14
CDR3aa: CASDVSGFTGELFF
CDR3nt: TGTGCCAGCGACGTAAGCGGGTTCACCGGGGAGCTGTTTTTT

v_gene: TRBV3-1
j_gene: TRBJ1-2
d_gene: -
abundance: few
len: 14
CDR3aa: CASSQPGTTYGYTF
CDR3nt: TGTGCCAGCAGCCAACCCGGGACAACCTATGGCTACACCTTC

v_gene: TRBV10-3
j_gene: TRBJ2-5
d_gene: TRBD1
abundance: -
len: 13
CDR3aa: CAISRQGAQTQYF
CDR3nt: TGTGCCATCAGTAGACAGGGTGCGCAGACCCAGTACTTC

v_gene: TRBV20-1
j_gene: TRBJ2-3
d_gene: TRBD2
abundance: few
len: 16
CDR3aa: CSARWGGLVSTDTQYF
CDR3nt: TGCAGTGCTAGATGGGGAGGGTTGGTTTCGACAGATACGCAGTATTTT

v_gene: TRBV5-1
j_gene: TRBJ2-5
d_gene: TRBD1
abundance: many
len: 14
CDR3aa: CASSLKGAGETQYF
CDR3nt: TGCGCCAGCAGCTTGAAGGGGGCAGGAGAGACCCAGTACTTC

v_gene: TRBV12-3/TRBV12-4
j_gene: TRBJ2-7
d_gene: -
abundance: -
len: 15
CDR3aa: CASSRTSIQIYEQYF
CDR3nt: TGTGCCAGCAGCCGGACTTCTATCCAAATCTACGAGCAGTACTTC

v_gene: TRBV5-1
j_gene: TRBJ2-5
d_gene: TRBD2
abundance: many
len: 16
CDR3aa: CASSSPLAGGLKTQYF
CDR3nt: TGCGCCAGCAGCTCCCCCCTCGCGGGGGGGCTGAAGACCCAGTACTTC

v_gene: TRBV7-8
j_gene: TRBJ2-5
d_gene: -
abundance: -
len: 15
CDR3aa: CASSFMGGASETQYF
CDR3nt: TGTGCCAGCAGCTTTATGGGGGGCGCCTCAGAGACCCAGTACTTC

v_gene: TRBV2
j_gene: TRBJ2-1
d_gene: -
abundance: few
len: 12
CDR3aa: CASSEGSNEQFF
CDR3nt: TGTGCCAGCAGTGAAGGGAGTAATGAGCAGTTCTTC

v_gene: TRBV4-1
j_gene: TRBJ1-3
d_gene: -
abundance: -
len: 18
CDR3aa: CASSLAWGAEGSGNTIYF
CDR3nt: TGCGCCAGCAGCCTCGCGTGGGGAGCTGAAGGCTCTGGAAACACCATATATTTT

v_gene: TRBV20-1
j_gene: TRBJ2-3
d_gene: -
abundance: few
len: 13
CDR3aa: CSAPDPFTDTQYF
CDR3nt: TGCAGTGCGCCGGATCCGTTCACAGATACGCAGTATTTT

v_gene: TRBV20-1
j_gene: TRBJ1-2
d_gene: -
abundance: few
len: 15
CDR3aa: CSAREPQGRRGGYTF
CDR3nt: TGCAGTGCTAGAGAACCCCAGGGTAGGCGCGGTGGCTACACCTTC

v_gene: TRBV20-1
j_gene: TRBJ2-1
d_gene: -
abundance: -
len: 13
CDR3aa: CSARVAGLDEQFF
CDR3nt: TGCAGTGCTAGAGTGGCCGGCCTCGATGAGCAGTTCTTC

v_gene: TRBV20-1
j_gene: TRBJ2-3
d_gene: -
abundance: few
len: 15
CDR3aa: CSTNVRGLGTDTQYF
CDR3nt: TGCAGTACCAACGTTAGGGGACTCGGCACAGATACGCAGTATTTT

v_gene: TRBV5-5
j_gene: TRBJ2-7
d_gene: TRBD2
abundance: few
len: 16
CDR3aa: CASSLPLLAASYEQYF
CDR3nt: TGTGCCAGCAGCTTGCCCCTACTAGCGGCCTCCTACGAGCAGTACTTC

v_gene: TRBV6-1
j_gene: TRBJ2-2
d_gene: -
abundance: few
len: 15
CDR3aa: CASRRNPLNTGELFF
CDR3nt: TGTGCCAGCAGGAGAAACCCCCTGAACACCGGGGAGCTGTTTTTT

v_gene: TRBV29-1
j_gene: TRBJ2-1
d_gene: -
abundance: -
len: 14
CDR3aa: CSVEEGVNGDEQFF
CDR3nt: TGCAGCGTTGAAGAGGGAGTTAACGGCGATGAGCAGTTCTTC